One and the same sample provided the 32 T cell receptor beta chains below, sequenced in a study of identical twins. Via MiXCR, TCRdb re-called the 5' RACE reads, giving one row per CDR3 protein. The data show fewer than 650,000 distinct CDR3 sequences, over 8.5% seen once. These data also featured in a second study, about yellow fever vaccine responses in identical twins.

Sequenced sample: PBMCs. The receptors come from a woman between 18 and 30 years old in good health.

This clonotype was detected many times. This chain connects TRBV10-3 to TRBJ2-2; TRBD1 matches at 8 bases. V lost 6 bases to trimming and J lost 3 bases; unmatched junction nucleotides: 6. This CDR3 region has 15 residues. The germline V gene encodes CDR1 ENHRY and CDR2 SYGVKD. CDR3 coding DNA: TGTGCCATCAGAGCGGCAGGGGGCTACACCGGGGAGCTGTTTTTT. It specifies CAIRAAGGYTGELFF.

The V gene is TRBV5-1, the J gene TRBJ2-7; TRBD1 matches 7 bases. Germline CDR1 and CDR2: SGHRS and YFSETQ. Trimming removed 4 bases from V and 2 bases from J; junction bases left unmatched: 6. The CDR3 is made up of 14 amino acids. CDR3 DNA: TGCGCCAGCAGCATCGGGACAGATCCCTACGAGCAGTACTTC. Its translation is CASSIGTDPYEQYF.

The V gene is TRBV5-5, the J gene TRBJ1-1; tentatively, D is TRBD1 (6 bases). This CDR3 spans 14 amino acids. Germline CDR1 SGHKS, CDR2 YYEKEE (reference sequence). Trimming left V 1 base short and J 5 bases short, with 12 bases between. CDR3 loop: CASSLFGGETEAFF. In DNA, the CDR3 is TGTGCCAGCAGCTTGTTTGGGGGCGAGACTGAAGCTTTCTTT.

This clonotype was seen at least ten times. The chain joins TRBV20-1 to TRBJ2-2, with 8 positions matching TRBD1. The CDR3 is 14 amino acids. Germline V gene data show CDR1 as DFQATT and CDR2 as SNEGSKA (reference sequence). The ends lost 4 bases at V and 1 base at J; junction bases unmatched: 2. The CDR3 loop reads CSATGQGNTGELFF. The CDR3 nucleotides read TGCAGTGCTACCGGACAGGGGAACACCGGGGAGCTGTTTTTT.

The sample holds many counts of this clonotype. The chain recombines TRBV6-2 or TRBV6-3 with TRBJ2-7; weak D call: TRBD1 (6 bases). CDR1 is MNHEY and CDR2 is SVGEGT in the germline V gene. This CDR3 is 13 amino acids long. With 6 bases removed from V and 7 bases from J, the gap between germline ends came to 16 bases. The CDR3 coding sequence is TGTGCCAGCAGGCCCACAGGGCTTGAAGAGCAGTACTTC. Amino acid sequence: CASRPTGLEEQYF.

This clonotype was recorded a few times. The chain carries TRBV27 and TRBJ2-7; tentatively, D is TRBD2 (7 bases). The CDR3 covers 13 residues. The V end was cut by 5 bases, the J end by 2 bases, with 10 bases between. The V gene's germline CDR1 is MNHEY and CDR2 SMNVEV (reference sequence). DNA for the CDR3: TGTGCCAGCAGTGGGGGGGCCCCCTACGAGCAGTACTTC. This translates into CASSGGAPYEQYF.

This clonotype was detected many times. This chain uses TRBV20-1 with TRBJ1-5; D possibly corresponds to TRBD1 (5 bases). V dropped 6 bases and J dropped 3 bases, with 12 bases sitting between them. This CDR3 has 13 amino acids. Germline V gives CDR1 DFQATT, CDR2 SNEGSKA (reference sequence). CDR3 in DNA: TGCAGTGCCTCTCGCGGGACCAATCAGCCCCAGCATTTT. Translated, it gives CSASRGTNQPQHF.

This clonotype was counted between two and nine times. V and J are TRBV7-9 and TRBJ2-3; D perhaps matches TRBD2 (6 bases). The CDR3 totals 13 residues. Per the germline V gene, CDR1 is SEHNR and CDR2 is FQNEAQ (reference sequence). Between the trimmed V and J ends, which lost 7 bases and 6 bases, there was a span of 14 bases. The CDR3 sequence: CASTTGGSDTQYF. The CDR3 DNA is TGTGCCAGCACCACCGGGGGTTCGGATACGCAGTATTTT.

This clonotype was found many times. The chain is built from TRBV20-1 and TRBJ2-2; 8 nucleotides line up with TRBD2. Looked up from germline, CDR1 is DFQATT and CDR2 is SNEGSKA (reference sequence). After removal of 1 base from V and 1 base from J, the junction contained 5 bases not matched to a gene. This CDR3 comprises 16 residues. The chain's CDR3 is CSARVDGTRNTGELFF. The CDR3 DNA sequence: TGCAGTGCTAGAGTGGACGGGACTAGGAACACCGGGGAGCTGTTTTTT.

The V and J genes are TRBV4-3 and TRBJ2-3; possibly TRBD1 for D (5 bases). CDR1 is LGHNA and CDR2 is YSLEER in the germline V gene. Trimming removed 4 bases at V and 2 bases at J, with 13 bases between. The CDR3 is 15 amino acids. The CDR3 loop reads CASSLNRLFTDTQYF. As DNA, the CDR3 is TGCGCCAGCAGCCTAAACAGGCTATTCACAGATACGCAGTATTTT.

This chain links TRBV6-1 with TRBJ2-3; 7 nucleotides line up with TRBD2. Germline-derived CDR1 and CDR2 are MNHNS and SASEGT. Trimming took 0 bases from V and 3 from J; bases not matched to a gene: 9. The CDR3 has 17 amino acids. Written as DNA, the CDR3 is TGTGCCAGCAGTGAAGCGGTCGAGCTAGCGGTAACAGATACGCAGTATTTT. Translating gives CASSEAVELAVTDTQYF.

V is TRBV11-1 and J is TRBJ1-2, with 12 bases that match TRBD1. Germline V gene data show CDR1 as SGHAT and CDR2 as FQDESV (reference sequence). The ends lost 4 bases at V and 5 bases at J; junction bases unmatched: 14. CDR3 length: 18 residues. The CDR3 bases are TGTGCCAGCAGCTCGACCGAGGAGGGACAGGGGGCTTGGTATGGCTACACCTTC. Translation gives CASSSTEEGQGAWYGYTF. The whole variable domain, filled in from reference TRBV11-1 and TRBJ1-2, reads EAEVAQSPRYKITEKSQAVAFWCDPISGHATLYWYRQILGQGPELLVQFQDESVVDDSQLPKDRFSAERLKGVDSTLKIQPAELGDSAMYLCASSSTEEGQGAWYGYTFGSGTRLTVV.

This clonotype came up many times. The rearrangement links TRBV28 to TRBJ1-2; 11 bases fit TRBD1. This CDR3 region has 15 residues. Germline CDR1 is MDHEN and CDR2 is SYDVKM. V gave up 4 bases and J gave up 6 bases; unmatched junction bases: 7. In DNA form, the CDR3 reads TGTGCCAGCAGTTCTCCGCGGACAGGGGGCAATGGCTACACCTTC. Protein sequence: CASSSPRTGGNGYTF.

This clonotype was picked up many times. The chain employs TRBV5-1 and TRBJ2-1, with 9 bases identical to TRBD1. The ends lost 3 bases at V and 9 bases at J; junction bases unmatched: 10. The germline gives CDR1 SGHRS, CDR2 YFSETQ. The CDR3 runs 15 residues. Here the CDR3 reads CASSSDRQGVGEQFF. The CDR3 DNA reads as TGCGCCAGCAGCTCAGATAGACAGGGGGTTGGTGAGCAGTTCTTC.

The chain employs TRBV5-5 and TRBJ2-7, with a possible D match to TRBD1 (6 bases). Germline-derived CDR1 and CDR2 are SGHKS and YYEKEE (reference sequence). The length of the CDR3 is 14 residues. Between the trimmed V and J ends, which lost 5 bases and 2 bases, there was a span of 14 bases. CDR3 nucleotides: TGTGCCAGCAGTGGTACAGGGAGAGCCTACGAGCAGTACTTC. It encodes CASSGTGRAYEQYF.

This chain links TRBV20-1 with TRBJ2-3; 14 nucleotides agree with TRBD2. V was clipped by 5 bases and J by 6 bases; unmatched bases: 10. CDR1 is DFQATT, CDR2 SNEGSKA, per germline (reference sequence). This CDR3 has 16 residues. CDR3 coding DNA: TGCAGTGCTGGAACCGGGACTAGCGGGGGCCTGGATACGCAGTATTTT. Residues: CSAGTGTSGGLDTQYF.

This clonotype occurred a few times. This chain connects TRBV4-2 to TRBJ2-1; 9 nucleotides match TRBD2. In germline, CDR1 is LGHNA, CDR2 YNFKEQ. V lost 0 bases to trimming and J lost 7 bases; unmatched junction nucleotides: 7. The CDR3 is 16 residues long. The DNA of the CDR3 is TGTGCCAGCAGCCAAGATACTAGCGGGTCTTTAAATGAGCAGTTCTTC. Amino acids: CASSQDTSGSLNEQFF.

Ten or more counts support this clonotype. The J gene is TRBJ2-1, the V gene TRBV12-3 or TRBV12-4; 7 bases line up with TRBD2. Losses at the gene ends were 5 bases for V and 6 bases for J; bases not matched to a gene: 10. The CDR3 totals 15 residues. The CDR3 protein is CASSTQGAGVNEQFF. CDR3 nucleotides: TGTGCCAGCAGTACCCAAGGGGCGGGAGTCAATGAGCAGTTCTTC.

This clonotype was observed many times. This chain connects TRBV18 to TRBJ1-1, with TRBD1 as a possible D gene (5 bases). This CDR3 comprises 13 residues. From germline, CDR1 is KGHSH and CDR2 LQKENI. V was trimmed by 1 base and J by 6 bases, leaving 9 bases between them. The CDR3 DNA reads TGTGCCAGCTCACCACTGGGGCAGCCTGAAGCTTTCTTT. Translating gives CASSPLGQPEAFF. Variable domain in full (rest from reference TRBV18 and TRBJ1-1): NAGVMQNPRHLVRRRGQEARLRCSPMKGHSHVYWYRQLPEEGLKFMVYLQKENIIDESGMPKERFSAEFPKEGPSILRIQQVVRGDSAAYFCASSPLGQPEAFFGQGTRLTVV.

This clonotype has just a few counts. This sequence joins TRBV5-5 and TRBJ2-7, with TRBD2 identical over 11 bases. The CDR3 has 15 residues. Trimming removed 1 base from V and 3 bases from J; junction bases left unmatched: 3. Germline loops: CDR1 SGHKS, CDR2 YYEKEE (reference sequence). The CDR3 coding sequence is TGTGCCAGCAGCTTGTTTCTAGCGGGAGGCTACGAGCAGTACTTC. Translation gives CASSLFLAGGYEQYF.

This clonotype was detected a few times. The CDR3 spells CASSAGGPEQYF. The CDR3 DNA follows: TGTGCCAGCAGTGCCGGGGGACCGGAGCAGTACTTC. V is TRBV6-6 and J is TRBJ2-7; weak D call: TRBD2 (6 bases). CDR1 MNHNY and CDR2 SVGAGI come from the germline V gene (reference sequence). Trimming pared 5 bases from V and 7 bases from J, leaving 12 bases between. The CDR3 is made up of 12 amino acids.

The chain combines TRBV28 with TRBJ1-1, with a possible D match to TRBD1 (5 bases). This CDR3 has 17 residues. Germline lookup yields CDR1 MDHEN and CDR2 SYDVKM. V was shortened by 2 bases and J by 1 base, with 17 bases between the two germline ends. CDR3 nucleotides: TGTGCCAGCAGTTTACCCGATTGGTTCAGGGAGAACACTGAAGCTTTCTTT. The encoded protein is CASSLPDWFRENTEAFF.

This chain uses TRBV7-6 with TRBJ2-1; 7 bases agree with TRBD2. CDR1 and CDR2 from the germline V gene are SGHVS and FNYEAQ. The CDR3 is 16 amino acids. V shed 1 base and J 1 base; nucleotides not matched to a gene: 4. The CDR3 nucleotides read TGTGCCAGCAGCTTAGTCTTGCGGGAGTCCTACAATGAGCAGTTCTTC. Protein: CASSLVLRESYNEQFF.

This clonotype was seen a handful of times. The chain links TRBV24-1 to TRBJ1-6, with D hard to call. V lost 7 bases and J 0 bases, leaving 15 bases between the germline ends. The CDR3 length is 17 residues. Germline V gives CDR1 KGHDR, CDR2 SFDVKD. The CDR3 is CATRLAFNSSYNSPLHF. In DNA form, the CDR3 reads TGTGCCACCAGACTCGCGTTTAATAGCTCCTATAATTCACCCCTCCACTTT.

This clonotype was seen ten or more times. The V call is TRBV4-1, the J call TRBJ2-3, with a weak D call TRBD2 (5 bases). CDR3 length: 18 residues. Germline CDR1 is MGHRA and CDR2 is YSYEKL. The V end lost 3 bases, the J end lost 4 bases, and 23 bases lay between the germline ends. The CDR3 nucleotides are TGCGCCAGCAGCCACGTCGGTAGGGCTAGCTTTTCCTCAGATACGCAGTATTTT. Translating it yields CASSHVGRASFSSDTQYF.

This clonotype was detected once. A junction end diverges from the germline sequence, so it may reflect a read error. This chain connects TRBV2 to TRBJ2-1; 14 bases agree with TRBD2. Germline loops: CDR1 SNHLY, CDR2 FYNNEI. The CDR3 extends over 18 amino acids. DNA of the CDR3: TGTGCCCGCAGTTCCGGGACTAGCGGGAGAGGACCCTACAATGAGCAGTTCTTC. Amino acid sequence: CARSSGTSGRGPYNEQFF. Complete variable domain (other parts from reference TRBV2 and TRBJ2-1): EPEVTQTPSHQVTQMGQEVILRCVPISNHLYFYWYRQILGQKVEFLVSFYNNEISEKSEIFDDQFSVERPDGSNFTLKIRSTKLEDSAMYFCARSSGTSGRGPYNEQFFGPGTRLTVL.

The CDR3 nucleotides are TGTGCCAGCAGCTCTACCCTTACAGATACGCAGTATTTT. Amino acid sequence: CASSSTLTDTQYF. The V call is TRBV7-9, the J call TRBJ2-3; D gene uncertain. The germline V gene has CDR1 SEHNR and CDR2 FQNEAQ (reference sequence). With 4 bases removed from V and 3 bases from J, the gap between germline ends came to 8 bases. CDR3 size: 13 residues.

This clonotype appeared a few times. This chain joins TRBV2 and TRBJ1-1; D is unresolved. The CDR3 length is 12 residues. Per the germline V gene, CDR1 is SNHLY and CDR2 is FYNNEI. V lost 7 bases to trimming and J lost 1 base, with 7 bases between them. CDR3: CASTRSNTEAFF. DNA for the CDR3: TGTGCCAGCACCCGCTCGAACACTGAAGCTTTCTTT.

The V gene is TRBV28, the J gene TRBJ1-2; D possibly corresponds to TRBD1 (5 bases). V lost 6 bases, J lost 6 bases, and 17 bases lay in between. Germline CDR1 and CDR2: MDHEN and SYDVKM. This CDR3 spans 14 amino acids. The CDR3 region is CASSPAGYVDGYTF. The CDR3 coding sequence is TGTGCCAGCAGCCCGGCAGGGTATGTCGATGGCTACACCTTC.

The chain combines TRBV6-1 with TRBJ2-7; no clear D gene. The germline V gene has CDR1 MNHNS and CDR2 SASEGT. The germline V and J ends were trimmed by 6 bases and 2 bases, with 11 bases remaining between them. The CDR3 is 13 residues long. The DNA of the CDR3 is TGTGCCAGCAGCCGAAGGATCGCCTACGAGCAGTACTTC. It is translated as CASSRRIAYEQYF.

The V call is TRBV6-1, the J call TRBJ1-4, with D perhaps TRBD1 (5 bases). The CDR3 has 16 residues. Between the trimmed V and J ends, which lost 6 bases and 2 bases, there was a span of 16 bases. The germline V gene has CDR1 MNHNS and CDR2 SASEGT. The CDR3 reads CASSLGARGTNEKLFF. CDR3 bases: TGTGCCAGCAGCCTTGGGGCGCGGGGGACTAATGAAAAACTGTTTTTT.

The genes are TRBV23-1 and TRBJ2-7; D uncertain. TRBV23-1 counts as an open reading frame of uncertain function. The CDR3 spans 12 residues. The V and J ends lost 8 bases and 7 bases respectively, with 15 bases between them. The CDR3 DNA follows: TGCGCCAGCGGATTGGCCGATGCGGAGCAGTACTTC. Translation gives CASGLADAEQYF.